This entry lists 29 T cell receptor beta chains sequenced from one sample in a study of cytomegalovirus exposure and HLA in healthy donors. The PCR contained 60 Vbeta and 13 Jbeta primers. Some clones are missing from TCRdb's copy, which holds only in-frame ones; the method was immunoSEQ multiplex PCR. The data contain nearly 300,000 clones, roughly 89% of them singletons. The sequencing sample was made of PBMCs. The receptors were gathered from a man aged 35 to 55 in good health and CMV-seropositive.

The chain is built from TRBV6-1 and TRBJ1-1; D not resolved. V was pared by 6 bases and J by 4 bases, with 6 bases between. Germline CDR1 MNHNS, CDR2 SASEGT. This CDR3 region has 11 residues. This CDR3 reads CASSLSTEAFF. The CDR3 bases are TGTGCCAGCAGCCTCAGCACTGAAGCTTTCTTT.

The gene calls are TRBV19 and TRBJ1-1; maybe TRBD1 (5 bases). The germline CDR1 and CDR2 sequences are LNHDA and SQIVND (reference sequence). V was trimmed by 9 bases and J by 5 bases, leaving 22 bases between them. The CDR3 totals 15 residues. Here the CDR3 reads CASHQAGQRETEAFF. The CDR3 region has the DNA TGTGCCAGCCATCAGGCTGGACAACGGGAGACTGAAGCTTTCTTT.

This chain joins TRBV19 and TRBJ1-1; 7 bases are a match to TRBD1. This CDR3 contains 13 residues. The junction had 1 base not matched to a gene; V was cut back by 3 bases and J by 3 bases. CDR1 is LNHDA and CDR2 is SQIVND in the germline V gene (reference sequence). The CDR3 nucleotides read TGTGCCAGTAGTATGACAGGGCACACTGAAGCTTTCTTT. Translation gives CASSMTGHTEAFF.

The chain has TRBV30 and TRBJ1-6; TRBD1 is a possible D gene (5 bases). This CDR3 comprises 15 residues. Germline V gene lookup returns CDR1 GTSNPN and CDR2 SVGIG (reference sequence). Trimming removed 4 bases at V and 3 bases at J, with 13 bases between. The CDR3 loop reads CAWTEVGGYNSPLHF. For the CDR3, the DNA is TGTGCCTGGACCGAAGTGGGGGGCTATAATTCACCCCTCCACTTT.

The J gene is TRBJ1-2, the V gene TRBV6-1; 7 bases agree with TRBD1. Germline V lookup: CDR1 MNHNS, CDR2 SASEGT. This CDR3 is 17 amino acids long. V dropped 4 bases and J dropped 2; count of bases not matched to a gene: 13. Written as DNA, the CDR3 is TGTGCCAGCAGTGGCGTTCTACAGGGGATACCCAACTATGGCTACACCTTC. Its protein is CASSGVLQGIPNYGYTF.

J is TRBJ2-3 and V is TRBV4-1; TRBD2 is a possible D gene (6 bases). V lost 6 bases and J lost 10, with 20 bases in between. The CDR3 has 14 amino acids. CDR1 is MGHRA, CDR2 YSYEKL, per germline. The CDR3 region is CASRVILTSPAQYF. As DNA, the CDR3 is TGCGCCAGCAGAGTAATCCTGACTAGTCCGGCGCAGTATTTT.

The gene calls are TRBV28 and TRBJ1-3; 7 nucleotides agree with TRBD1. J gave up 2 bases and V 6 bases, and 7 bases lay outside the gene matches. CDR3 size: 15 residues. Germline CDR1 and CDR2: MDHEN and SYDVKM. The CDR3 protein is CASSNRGPTGNTIYF. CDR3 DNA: TGTGCCAGCAGCAACAGGGGACCTACTGGAAACACCATATATTTT.

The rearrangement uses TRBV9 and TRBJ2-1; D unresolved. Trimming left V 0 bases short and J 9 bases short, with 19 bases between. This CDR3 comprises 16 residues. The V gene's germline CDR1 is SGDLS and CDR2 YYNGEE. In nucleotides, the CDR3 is TGTGCCAGCAGCGTAGCCTCAGGATTGAGAGTTACTGAGCAGTTCTTC. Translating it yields CASSVASGLRVTEQFF.

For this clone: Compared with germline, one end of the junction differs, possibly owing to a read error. CDR3 DNA: TGTTCCAGCAGCGCATGGGGGGGACCCCGAGGGGCCAACGTCCTGACTTTC. It codes for CSSSAWGGPRGANVLTF. The chain couples TRBV7-9 to TRBJ2-6; 7 positions match TRBD2. CDR3 length: 17 amino acids. The V gene's germline CDR1 is SEHNR and CDR2 FQNEAQ (reference sequence).

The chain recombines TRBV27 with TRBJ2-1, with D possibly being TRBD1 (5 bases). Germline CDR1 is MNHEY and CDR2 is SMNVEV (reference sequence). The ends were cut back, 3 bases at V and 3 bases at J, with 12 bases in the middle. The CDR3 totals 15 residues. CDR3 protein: CASSFPGYSYNEQFF. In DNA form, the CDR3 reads TGTGCCAGCAGTTTCCCAGGGTACAGCTACAATGAGCAGTTCTTC.

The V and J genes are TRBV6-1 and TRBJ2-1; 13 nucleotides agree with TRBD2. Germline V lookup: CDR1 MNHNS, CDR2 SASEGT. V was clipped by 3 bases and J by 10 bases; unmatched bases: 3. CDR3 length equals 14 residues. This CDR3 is CASSETSGRPEQFF. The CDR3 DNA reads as TGTGCCAGCAGTGAGACTAGCGGGAGGCCGGAGCAGTTCTTC.

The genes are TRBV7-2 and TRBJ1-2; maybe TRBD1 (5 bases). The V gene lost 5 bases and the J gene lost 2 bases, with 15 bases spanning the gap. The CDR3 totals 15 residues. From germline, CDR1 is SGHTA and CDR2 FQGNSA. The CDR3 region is CASSPYTGANYGYTF. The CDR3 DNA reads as TGTGCCAGCAGCCCATATACAGGCGCCAACTATGGCTACACCTTC.

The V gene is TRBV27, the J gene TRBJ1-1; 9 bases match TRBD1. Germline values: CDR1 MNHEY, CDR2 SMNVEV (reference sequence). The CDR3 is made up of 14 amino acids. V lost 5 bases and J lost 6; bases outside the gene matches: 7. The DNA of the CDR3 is TGTGCCAGCAGTCGCCGGACAGGGGCGTCTGAAGCTTTCTTT. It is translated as CASSRRTGASEAFF.

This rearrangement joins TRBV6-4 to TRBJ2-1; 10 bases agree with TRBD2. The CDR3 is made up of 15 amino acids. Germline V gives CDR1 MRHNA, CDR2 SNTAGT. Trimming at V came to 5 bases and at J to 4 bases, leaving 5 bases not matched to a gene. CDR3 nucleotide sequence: TGTGCCAGCAGTCCTCTAGCGGGAGCTTACAATGAGCAGTTCTTC. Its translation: CASSPLAGAYNEQFF.

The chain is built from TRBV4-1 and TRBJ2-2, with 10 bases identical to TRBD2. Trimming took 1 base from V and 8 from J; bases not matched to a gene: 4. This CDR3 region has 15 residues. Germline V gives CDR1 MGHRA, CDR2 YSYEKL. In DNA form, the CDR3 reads TGCGCCAGCAGCCAAGGGACTAGCGGAGGGGGGGAGCTGTTTTTT. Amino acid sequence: CASSQGTSGGGELFF.

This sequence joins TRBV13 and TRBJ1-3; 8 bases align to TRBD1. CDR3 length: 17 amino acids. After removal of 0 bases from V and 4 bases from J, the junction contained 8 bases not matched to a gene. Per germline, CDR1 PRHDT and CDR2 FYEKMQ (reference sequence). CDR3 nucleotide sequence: TGTGCCAGCAGCTTAGGTGTGACAGGGGAGTCCGGAAACACCATATATTTT. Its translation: CASSLGVTGESGNTIYF.

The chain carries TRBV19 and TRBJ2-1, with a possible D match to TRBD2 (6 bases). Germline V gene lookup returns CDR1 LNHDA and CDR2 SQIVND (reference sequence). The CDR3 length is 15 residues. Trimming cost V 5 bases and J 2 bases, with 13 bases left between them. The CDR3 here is CASSPRLVPYNEQFF. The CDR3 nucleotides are TGTGCCAGTAGTCCCCGACTAGTTCCCTACAATGAGCAGTTCTTC.

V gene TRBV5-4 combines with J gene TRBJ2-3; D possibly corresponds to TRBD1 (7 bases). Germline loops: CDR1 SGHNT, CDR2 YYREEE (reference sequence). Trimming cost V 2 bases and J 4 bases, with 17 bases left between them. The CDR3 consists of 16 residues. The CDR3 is CASSFLVGGTADTQYF. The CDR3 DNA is TGTGCCAGCAGCTTCCTGGTGGGCGGGACAGCAGATACGCAGTATTTT.

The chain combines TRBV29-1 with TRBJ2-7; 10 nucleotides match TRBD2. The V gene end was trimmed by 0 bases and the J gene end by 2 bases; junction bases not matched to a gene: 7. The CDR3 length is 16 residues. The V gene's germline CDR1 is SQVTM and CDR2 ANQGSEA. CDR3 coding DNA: TGCAGCGTTGAAGATCCCAGCGGGAGGGTACCCTACGAGCAGTACTTC. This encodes CSVEDPSGRVPYEQYF.

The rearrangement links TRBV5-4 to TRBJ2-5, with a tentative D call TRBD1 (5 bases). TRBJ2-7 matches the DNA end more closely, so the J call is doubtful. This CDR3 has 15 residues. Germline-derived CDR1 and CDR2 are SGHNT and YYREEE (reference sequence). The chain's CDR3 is CASSGGGDSSYEQYF. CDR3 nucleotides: TGTGCCAGCAGTGGTGGTGGAGACAGCTCCTACGAGCAGTACTTC.

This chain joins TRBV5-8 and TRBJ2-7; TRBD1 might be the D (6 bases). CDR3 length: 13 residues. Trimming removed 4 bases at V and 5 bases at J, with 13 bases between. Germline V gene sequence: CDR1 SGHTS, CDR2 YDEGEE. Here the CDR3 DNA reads TGTGCCAGCAGCCCCTTCACAGGGAACGAGCAGTACTTC. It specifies CASSPFTGNEQYF.

CDR3 bases: TGTGCCAGCAGTACCGACAGGGGGCAGGAATACGAGCAGTACTTC. Its translation is CASSTDRGQEYEQYF. The V and J genes are TRBV6-5 and TRBJ2-7, with 10 bases matching TRBD1. This CDR3 region has 15 residues. Germline loops: CDR1 MNHEY, CDR2 SVGAGI. V was pared by 5 bases and J by 4 bases, with 8 bases of the junction left unmatched.

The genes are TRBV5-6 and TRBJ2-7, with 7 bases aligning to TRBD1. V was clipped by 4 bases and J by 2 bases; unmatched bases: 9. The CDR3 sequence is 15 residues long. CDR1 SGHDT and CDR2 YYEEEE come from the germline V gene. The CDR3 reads CASSDAGTATYEQYF. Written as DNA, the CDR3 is TGTGCCAGCAGCGACGCCGGGACAGCTACCTACGAGCAGTACTTC. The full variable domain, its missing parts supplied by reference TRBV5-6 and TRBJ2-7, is DAGVTQSPTHLIKTRGQQVTLRCSPKSGHDTVSWYQQALGQGPQFIFQYYEEEERQRGNFPDRFSGHQFPNYSSELNVNALLLGDSALYLCASSDAGTATYEQYFGPGTRLTVT.

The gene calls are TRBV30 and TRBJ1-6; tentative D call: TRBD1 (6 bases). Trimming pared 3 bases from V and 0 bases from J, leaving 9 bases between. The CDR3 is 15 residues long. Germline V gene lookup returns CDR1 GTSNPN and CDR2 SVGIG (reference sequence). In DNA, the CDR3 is TGTGCCTGGAGCCAAGGGGGCTCCTATAATTCACCCCTCCACTTT. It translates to CAWSQGGSYNSPLHF.

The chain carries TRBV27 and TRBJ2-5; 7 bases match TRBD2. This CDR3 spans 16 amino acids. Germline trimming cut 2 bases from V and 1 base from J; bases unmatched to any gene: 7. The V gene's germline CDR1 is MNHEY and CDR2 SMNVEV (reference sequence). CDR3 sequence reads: CASSLLAGVIQETQYF. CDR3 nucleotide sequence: TGTGCCAGCAGTTTACTTGCGGGAGTCATCCAAGAGACCCAGTACTTC.

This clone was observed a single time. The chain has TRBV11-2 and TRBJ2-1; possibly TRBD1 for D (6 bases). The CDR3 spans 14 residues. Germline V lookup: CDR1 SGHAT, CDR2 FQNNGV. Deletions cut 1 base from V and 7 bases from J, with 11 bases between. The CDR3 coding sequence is TGTGCCAGCAGCTTAGCACAGGGTCGTAATGAGCAGTTCTTC. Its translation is CASSLAQGRNEQFF.

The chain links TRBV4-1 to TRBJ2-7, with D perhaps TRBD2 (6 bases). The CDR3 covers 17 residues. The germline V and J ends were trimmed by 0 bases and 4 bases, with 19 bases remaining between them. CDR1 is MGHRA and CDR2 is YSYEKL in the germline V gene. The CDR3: CASSQEGAMDSGYEQYF. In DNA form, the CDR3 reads TGCGCCAGCAGCCAAGAAGGGGCGATGGATAGCGGTTACGAGCAGTACTTC.

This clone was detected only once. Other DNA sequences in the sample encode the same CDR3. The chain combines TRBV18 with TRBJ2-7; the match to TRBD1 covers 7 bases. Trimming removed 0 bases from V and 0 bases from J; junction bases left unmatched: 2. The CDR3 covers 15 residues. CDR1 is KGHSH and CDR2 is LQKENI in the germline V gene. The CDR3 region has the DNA TGTGCCAGCTCACCACCGCGACAGGGCTCCTACGAGCAGTACTTC. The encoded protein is CASSPPRQGSYEQYF.

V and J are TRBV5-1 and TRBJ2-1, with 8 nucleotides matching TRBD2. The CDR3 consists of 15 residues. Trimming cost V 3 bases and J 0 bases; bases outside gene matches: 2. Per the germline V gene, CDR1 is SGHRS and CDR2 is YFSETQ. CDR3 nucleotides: TGCGCCAGCAGCTCCGGGACTAGCTCCTACAATGAGCAGTTCTTC. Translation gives CASSSGTSSYNEQFF.